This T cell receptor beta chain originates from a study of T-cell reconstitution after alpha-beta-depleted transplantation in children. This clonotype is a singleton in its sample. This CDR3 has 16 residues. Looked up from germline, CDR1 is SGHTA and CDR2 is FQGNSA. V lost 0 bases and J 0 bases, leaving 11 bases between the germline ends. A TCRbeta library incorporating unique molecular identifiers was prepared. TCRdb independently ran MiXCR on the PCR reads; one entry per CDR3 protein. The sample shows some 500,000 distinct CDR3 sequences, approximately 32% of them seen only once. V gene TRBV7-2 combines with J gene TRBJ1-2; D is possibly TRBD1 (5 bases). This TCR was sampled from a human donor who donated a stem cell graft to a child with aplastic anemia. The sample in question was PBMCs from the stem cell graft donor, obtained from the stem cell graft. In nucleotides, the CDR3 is TGTGCCAGCAGCTTAGCGGGGGACCTGCCTAACTATGGCTACACCTTC. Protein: CASSLAGDLPNYGYTF.